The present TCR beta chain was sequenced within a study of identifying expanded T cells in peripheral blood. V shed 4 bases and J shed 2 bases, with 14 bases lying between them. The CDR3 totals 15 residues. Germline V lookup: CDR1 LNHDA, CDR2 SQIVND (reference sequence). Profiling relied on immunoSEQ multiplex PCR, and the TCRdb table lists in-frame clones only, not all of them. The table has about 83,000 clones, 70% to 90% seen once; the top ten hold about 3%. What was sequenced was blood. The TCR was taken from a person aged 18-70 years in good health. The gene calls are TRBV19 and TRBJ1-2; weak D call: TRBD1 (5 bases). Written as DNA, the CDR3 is TGTGCCAGTAGTACCTACGGGGCCCTAAACTATGGCTACACCTTC. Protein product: CASSTYGALNYGYTF.